Each of the 22 T cell receptor beta chains below was sequenced from the same sample in a study of regulatory T cells in long-lasting Graves disease. iRepertoire HTBI primers and Arm-PCR of CDR3 regions built TCR beta libraries. Each CDR3 protein is one row after TCRdb ran MiXCR on the multiplex PCR reads. The profile shows roughly 220,000 distinct CDR3 sequences, approximately 20% of them singletons. As to time point: newly diagnosed GD, antithyroid drugs for less than 3 months. PBMC RNA served as the TCR library source. The sample here was peripheral blood mononuclear cells (PBMCs), taken at new diagnosis, from a patient treated with antithyroid drugs. All receptors derive from a female donor with Graves disease.

This clonotype was recorded at least ten times. The chain is built from TRBV11-3 and TRBJ2-3; TRBD2 matches at 8 bases. The ends lost 5 bases at V and 0 bases at J; junction bases unmatched: 4. The CDR3 loop spans 15 amino acids. From germline, CDR1 is SGHNT and CDR2 YENEEA. For the CDR3, the DNA is TGTGCCAGCAGCCGGACTAGCCTTAGCACAGATACGCAGTATTTT. Its protein product is CASSRTSLSTDTQYF.

This clonotype has ten or more counts. The chain links TRBV29-1 to TRBJ2-3; the D gene is possibly TRBD2 (6 bases). V was cut by 3 bases and J by 4 bases, with 14 bases left in between. The CDR3 is made up of 14 amino acids. Germline V lookup: CDR1 SQVTM, CDR2 ANQGSEA. The CDR3 DNA sequence: TGCAGCGTTGAGGAGGGGTTAACAGCAGATACGCAGTATTTT. It codes for CSVEEGLTADTQYF.

This clonotype was counted only a few times. The rearrangement links TRBV20-1 to TRBJ2-1; D gene uncertain. With 2 bases removed from V and 5 bases from J, the gap between germline ends came to 13 bases. Germline loops: CDR1 DFQATT, CDR2 SNEGSKA (reference sequence). The CDR3 runs 14 residues. The CDR3 sequence is CSARSSLVNNEQFF. The CDR3, as DNA: TGCAGTGCTAGATCCTCCCTTGTGAACAATGAGCAGTTCTTC.

This clonotype was observed many times. V gene TRBV28 combines with J gene TRBJ1-2, with D maybe TRBD1 (5 bases). The V end was cut by 3 bases, the J end by 4 bases, with 12 bases between. Germline V gene sequence: CDR1 MDHEN, CDR2 SYDVKM. The CDR3 covers 14 residues. CDR3 sequence: CASSFTPGLYGYTF. CDR3 DNA: TGTGCCAGCAGTTTCACCCCGGGACTCTATGGCTACACCTTC.

This clonotype was recorded a few times. V usage is TRBV7-9 and J usage is TRBJ2-5; a weak D match, TRBD1 (6 bases). V lost 4 bases, J lost 0 bases, and 9 bases lay in between. The CDR3 is 14 amino acids. CDR1 and CDR2 (germline): SEHNR, FQNEAQ (reference sequence). The CDR3 loop reads CASSSGQNQETQYF. CDR3 in DNA: TGTGCCAGCAGCTCTGGACAGAACCAAGAGACCCAGTACTTC.

The chain couples TRBV7-3 to TRBJ2-3, with no clear D. The CDR3 length is 14 residues. CDR1 and CDR2 (germline): SGHTA, FQGTGA. V shed 5 bases and J shed 2 bases, with 11 bases lying between them. This chain's CDR3 is CASSARRNTDTQYF. CDR3 bases: TGTGCCAGCAGCGCGAGACGGAACACAGATACGCAGTATTTT.

This clonotype was recorded many times. This sequence joins TRBV6-1 and TRBJ2-1, with a tentative D call TRBD2 (7 bases). Trimming took off 5 bases at V and 2 bases at J, with 13 bases between the two ends. Germline assignment: CDR1 MNHNS and CDR2 SASEGT. The CDR3 has 15 amino acids. The CDR3 protein is CASSQGRGPYNEQFF. CDR3 nucleotides: TGTGCCAGCAGTCAAGGGCGGGGGCCCTACAATGAGCAGTTCTTC.

This clonotype has just a few counts. The chain joins TRBV18 to TRBJ2-5; 7 bases are a match to TRBD2. This CDR3 has 16 amino acids. From germline, CDR1 is KGHSH and CDR2 LQKENI. Germline trimming cut 3 bases from V and 2 bases from J; bases unmatched to any gene: 9. The CDR3 sequence: CASSPRPGRAQETQYF. CDR3 sequence (DNA): TGTGCCAGCTCACCTAGACCAGGGAGGGCACAAGAGACCCAGTACTTC.

This clonotype was detected many times. This chain connects TRBV3-1 to TRBJ2-3; 13 bases fit TRBD2. The CDR3 sequence is 15 residues long. V trimming: 4 bases; J trimming: 8 bases; junction bases outside the gene matches: 6. CDR1 LGHDT and CDR2 YNNKEL come from the germline V gene (reference sequence). The CDR3 reads CASSRATSGRTTQYF. CDR3 in DNA: TGTGCCAGCAGCCGAGCGACTAGCGGGAGGACTACGCAGTATTTT.

This clonotype was counted only a few times. The chain has TRBV27 and TRBJ2-1; D remains unclear. Germline lookup yields CDR1 MNHEY and CDR2 SMNVEV (reference sequence). The ends were cut back, 5 bases at V and 5 bases at J, with 13 bases in the middle. The CDR3 sequence is 14 residues long. CDR3 bases: TGTGCCAGCAGTCAGTGGACGGCACACAATGAGCAGTTCTTC. It translates to CASSQWTAHNEQFF.

The V and J genes are TRBV5-6 and TRBJ2-5; 11 bases agree with TRBD2. The length of the CDR3 is 16 residues. V shed 3 bases and J 1 base; nucleotides not matched to a gene: 5. Germline CDR1 SGHDT, CDR2 YYEEEE. CDR3: CASSWVAGGIQETQYF. The CDR3 region has the DNA TGTGCCAGCAGCTGGGTAGCGGGAGGGATCCAAGAGACCCAGTACTTC.

This clonotype was counted ten times or more. This rearrangement joins TRBV3-1 to TRBJ2-7, with D unresolved. The CDR3 covers 13 residues. Trimming stripped 0 bases from V and 2 bases from J, with 5 bases between. CDR1 LGHDT and CDR2 YNNKEL come from the germline V gene (reference sequence). The CDR3 reads CASSQDLTYEQYF. The CDR3 DNA sequence: TGTGCCAGCAGCCAAGACTTGACCTACGAGCAGTACTTC.

This clonotype was found many times. The J gene is TRBJ2-3, the V gene TRBV27; D is ambiguous. This CDR3 has 14 amino acids. In germline, CDR1 is MNHEY, CDR2 SMNVEV (reference sequence). Trimming took 2 bases from V and 3 from J, leaving 9 bases between them. The CDR3 region has the DNA TGTGCCAGCAGTTTAGTCTCCGCGACAGATACGCAGTATTTT. Amino acid sequence: CASSLVSATDTQYF.

The chain couples TRBV5-6 to TRBJ2-4, with a weak D call TRBD2 (5 bases). The CDR3 runs to 14 residues. V lost 0 bases and J lost 6, with 10 bases in between. Germline assignment: CDR1 SGHDT and CDR2 YYEEEE. The CDR3 DNA reads as TGTGCCAGCAGCTTGGTTAGCGCCCGAAACATTCAGTACTTC. Amino acid sequence: CASSLVSARNIQYF. Full variable domain (outside the CDR3, taken from reference TRBV5-6 and TRBJ2-4): DAGVTQSPTHLIKTRGQQVTLRCSPKSGHDTVSWYQQALGQGPQFIFQYYEEEERQRGNFPDRFSGHQFPNYSSELNVNALLLGDSALYLCASSLVSARNIQYFGAGTRLSVL.

The sample holds many counts of this clonotype. V and J are TRBV28 and TRBJ2-3; 7 bases match TRBD1. This CDR3 has 13 amino acids. Unmatched junction bases numbered 9, after V lost 7 bases and J lost 8 bases. Germline V gene sequence: CDR1 MDHEN, CDR2 SYDVKM. CDR3 nucleotides: TGTGCCAGCACTGGGACAGCATTTTTTACGCAGTATTTT. Protein sequence: CASTGTAFFTQYF. Drawing the rest from reference TRBV28 and TRBJ2-3, the complete variable domain is DVKVTQSSRYLVKRTGEKVFLECVQDMDHENMFWYRQDPGLGLRLIYFSYDVKMKEKGDIPEGYSVSREKKERFSLILESASTNQTSMYLCASTGTAFFTQYFGPGTRLTVL.

Comment on this clonotype: It differs at one base from a far larger clone, so likely a read error. The chain has TRBV7-9 and TRBJ2-3, with TRBD2 identical over 7 bases. CDR1 SEHNR and CDR2 FQNEAQ come from the germline V gene (reference sequence). The CDR3 is made up of 14 amino acids. The junction had 3 bases not matched to a gene; V was cut back by 1 base and J by 5 bases. The CDR3 bases are TGTGCCAGCAGCTTAGGGGGAGGGCGAGATACGCAGTATTTT. It encodes CASSLGGGRDTQYF.

This clonotype was seen ten or more times. The gene calls are TRBV28 and TRBJ2-2, with 10 bases matching TRBD1. The germline CDR1 and CDR2 sequences are MDHEN and SYDVKM. The CDR3 spans 15 residues. The V gene end was trimmed by 6 bases and the J gene end by 4 bases; junction bases not matched to a gene: 5. For the CDR3, the DNA is TGTGCCAGCAGGACAGGGGGCGCGGGCACCGGGGAGCTGTTTTTT. It encodes CASRTGGAGTGELFF.

This clonotype was seen ten or more times. The J gene is TRBJ1-1, the V gene TRBV27, with a weak D call TRBD1 (5 bases). Germline loops: CDR1 MNHEY, CDR2 SMNVEV (reference sequence). The CDR3 runs to 15 residues. Deletions cut 2 bases from V and 5 bases from J, with 15 bases between. The CDR3 nucleotides read TGTGCCAGCAGTTTAGGGGGAACGGCGGGGACTGAAGCTTTCTTT. Translation gives CASSLGGTAGTEAFF.

Remarks on this clonotype: This sequence is one base from a far larger clone and is likely a read error. The chain has TRBV6-4 and TRBJ1-4; D gene ambiguous. This CDR3 has 15 residues. Looked up from germline, CDR1 is MRHNA and CDR2 is SNTAGT. In DNA, the CDR3 is TGTGCCAGCAGTAACTCTTCGGGCCTCAACGAAAAACTGTTTTTT. Translated: CASSNSSGLNEKLFF.

This clonotype was detected many times. The chain combines TRBV20-1 with TRBJ2-7; D perhaps matches TRBD2 (6 bases). V was trimmed by 6 bases and J by 1 base, leaving 13 bases between them. Germline loops: CDR1 DFQATT, CDR2 SNEGSKA (reference sequence). The CDR3 is made up of 13 amino acids. The CDR3 DNA reads TGCAGTGCGGGGGACTTTCGATCCTACGAGCAGTACTTC. It is translated as CSAGDFRSYEQYF.

This clonotype was seen repeatedly, ten times or more. The CDR3 loop is CASSLAQGDAFF. The CDR3 DNA reads TGTGCCAGCAGCTTAGCCCAGGGAGATGCTTTCTTT. The chain carries TRBV7-9 and TRBJ1-1, with D possibly being TRBD1 (5 bases). CDR3 size: 12 residues. CDR1 SEHNR and CDR2 FQNEAQ come from the germline V gene (reference sequence). V lost 0 bases, J lost 11 bases, and 10 bases lay in between.

This clonotype was observed many times. The chain couples TRBV7-8 to TRBJ2-1; D not resolved. The CDR3 sequence is 12 residues long. V lost 5 bases and J lost 7, with 9 bases in between. Germline V gene sequence: CDR1 SGHVS, CDR2 FQNEAQ. CDR3 in DNA: TGTGCCAGCAGCCTTTCTACGAATGAGCAGTTCTTC. The encoded protein is CASSLSTNEQFF.